One sample yielded the 18 T cell receptor beta chains listed below, sequenced in a study of OX40 agonist ivuxolimab in advanced cancers. Clones were sequenced by immunoSEQ multiplex PCR, and TCRdb holds only the in-frame ones, with some missing. The sample has tens of thousands of clones; 85% to 95% are singletons. The material sequenced was CD4+ or CD8+ T cells sorted from blood, taken in a trial of the OX40 agonist ivuxolimab. All receptors derive from an adult with an advanced solid tumor such as melanoma, head and neck, liver or kidney cancer.

The V and J genes are TRBV2 and TRBJ2-1; TRBD2 matches 8 bases. The CDR3 runs 15 residues. The junction had 4 bases not matched to a gene; V was cut back by 6 bases and J by 0 bases. Germline V gives CDR1 SNHLY, CDR2 FYNNEI. CDR3 DNA sequence: TGTGCCAGCAGCCCCCGGGAGGGCTCCTACAATGAGCAGTTCTTC. Amino acid sequence: CASSPREGSYNEQFF.

The CDR3 loop reads CASNPSGYYEQYF. DNA for the CDR3: TGTGCCAGCAACCCTAGCGGGTACTACGAGCAGTACTTC. The V and J genes are TRBV28 and TRBJ2-7, with 8 bases fitting TRBD2. The V and J ends lost 7 bases and 3 bases, in that order; junction bases with no gene match: 5. The V gene's germline CDR1 is MDHEN and CDR2 SYDVKM. This CDR3 contains 13 residues.

Note on this clone: Other DNA sequences within the sample encode an identical CDR3. This chain links TRBV30 with TRBJ1-4, with TRBD1 matching over 7 bases. The germline CDR1 and CDR2 sequences are GTSNPN and SVGIG (reference sequence). The CDR3 is 13 amino acids. Losses at the gene ends were 4 bases for V and 8 bases for J; bases not matched to a gene: 7. Written as DNA, the CDR3 is TGTGCCTGGAATGAGGGGGCGGGCGAAAAACTGTTTTTT. The encoded protein is CAWNEGAGEKLFF.

The sample holds one count of this clone. The chain joins TRBV6-6 to TRBJ2-3; tentatively, D is TRBD1 (6 bases). Germline V lookup: CDR1 MNHNY, CDR2 SVGAGI (reference sequence). This CDR3 comprises 14 residues. Trimming removed 2 bases at V and 2 bases at J, with 8 bases between. The DNA of the CDR3 is TGTGCCAGCAGTTACCAGGGACACACAGATACGCAGTATTTT. Protein sequence: CASSYQGHTDTQYF.

The chain links TRBV5-3 to TRBJ2-7, with unresolved D. TRBV5-3 is an ORF, and what it does is uncertain. The CDR3 runs to 11 residues. Deletions cut 1 base from V and 4 bases from J, with 3 bases between. The CDR3 loop is CARSLLYEQYF. CDR3 nucleotides: TGTGCCAGAAGCTTGTTATACGAGCAGTACTTC.

This sequence joins TRBV28 and TRBJ2-5, with D possibly TRBD1 on 6 matching bases. The CDR3 totals 14 residues. The germline V gene encodes CDR1 MDHEN and CDR2 SYDVKM. The V gene lost 2 bases and the J gene lost 3 bases, with 10 bases spanning the gap. CDR3 protein: CASSLRSGEETQYF. The CDR3, as DNA: TGTGCCAGCAGTTTAAGGTCAGGGGAAGAGACCCAGTACTTC.

This rearrangement joins TRBV5-8 to TRBJ2-7, with D perhaps being TRBD1 or TRBD2 (6 bases each). The ends were cut back, 4 bases at V and 7 bases at J, with 27 bases in the middle. The CDR3 loop spans 17 amino acids. Germline-derived CDR1 and CDR2 are SGHTS and YDEGEE. The DNA of the CDR3 is TGTGCCAGCAGCGGGGAAGGGGGGATTTCTCATTCGAGTGAGCAGTACTTC. Protein: CASSGEGGISHSSEQYF.

The chain links TRBV19 to TRBJ2-2, with no clear D. Germline V lookup: CDR1 LNHDA, CDR2 SQIVND (reference sequence). CDR3 size: 12 residues. Trimming took 10 bases from V and 4 from J, leaving 10 bases between them. As DNA, the CDR3 is TGTGCCACTAAGCGTGTCACCGGGGAGCTGTTTTTT. It translates to CATKRVTGELFF.

V is TRBV5-4 and J is TRBJ1-2; TRBD1 agrees at 7 bases. The CDR3 is made up of 11 amino acids. CDR1 and CDR2 from the germline V gene are SGHNT and YYREEE (reference sequence). The V segment lost 7 bases and the J segment 6 bases; nucleotides outside the gene matches: 3. The CDR3 coding sequence is TGTGCCAGCCAGGGGGGGGATGGCTACACCTTC. Its translation: CASQGGDGYTF.

The rearrangement uses TRBV2 and TRBJ1-3, with TRBD1 as a possible D gene (6 bases). The CDR3 spans 18 residues. V dropped 4 bases and J dropped 3 bases, with 22 bases sitting between them. The germline V gene encodes CDR1 SNHLY and CDR2 FYNNEI. Written as DNA, the CDR3 is TGTGCCAGCAGTGGTCAAGGGGGGTTAAGCTTTATTGGAAACACCATATATTTT. It specifies CASSGQGGLSFIGNTIYF.

This clone was seen only once. V is TRBV28 and J is TRBJ1-2; 7 bases align to TRBD1. CDR1 and CDR2 (germline): MDHEN, SYDVKM. Trimming at V came to 6 bases and at J to 8 bases, leaving 15 bases not matched to a gene. The CDR3 loop spans 15 amino acids. CDR3 coding DNA: TGTGCCAGCAGCAAAGACAGGGAGGACTTGCTCGGCTACACCTTC. Protein product: CASSKDREDLLGYTF.

V and J are TRBV27 and TRBJ2-3, with 10 nucleotides matching TRBD1. V shed 5 bases, J shed 0 bases, and the junction held 5 bases outside the gene matches. Germline CDR1 reads MNHEY; CDR2 reads SMNVEV (reference sequence). The CDR3 spans 16 residues. In DNA form, the CDR3 reads TGTGCCAGCAGTCCAGGACAGGGGGAAAGCACAGATACGCAGTATTTT. This translates into CASSPGQGESTDTQYF.

J is TRBJ2-5 and V is TRBV16; 15 positions match TRBD2. Germline CDR1 and CDR2: KGHSY and FQNENV. The CDR3 spans 16 residues. V lost 1 base and J lost 4; bases outside the gene matches: 1. The CDR3, as DNA: TGTGCCAGCAGCCAATGGACTAGCGGGAGGGCAGAGACCCAGTACTTC. As protein: CASSQWTSGRAETQYF.

The chain employs TRBV5-5 and TRBJ1-5; perhaps TRBD1 as D (5 bases). CDR3 length equals 15 residues. In germline, CDR1 is SGHKS, CDR2 YYEKEE (reference sequence). With 3 bases removed from V and 7 bases from J, the gap between germline ends came to 17 bases. The CDR3, as DNA: TGTGCCAGCAGCTGGAATGCAGGGTCAGGACAGCCCCAGCATTTT. Translated: CASSWNAGSGQPQHF.

The genes are TRBV6-6 and TRBJ1-2; D unresolved. Trimming removed 2 bases at V and 7 bases at J, with 8 bases between. The V gene's germline CDR1 is MNHNY and CDR2 SVGAGI (reference sequence). The length of the CDR3 is 12 residues. The CDR3 region is CASSYGRSGYTF. CDR3 nucleotides: TGTGCCAGCAGTTACGGACGCTCTGGCTACACCTTC.

This chain uses TRBV5-1 with TRBJ2-7; 8 nucleotides line up with TRBD2. The germline V gene encodes CDR1 SGHRS and CDR2 YFSETQ. The CDR3 totals 16 residues. The J segment lost 4 bases and the V segment lost 0 bases, leaving 9 bases of the junction unmatched. CDR3 coding DNA: TGCGCCAGCAGCTTGGAGGGGACTAGTCCTACATACGAGCAGTACTTC. It codes for CASSLEGTSPTYEQYF. Full variable domain (rest looked up from reference TRBV5-1 and TRBJ2-7): KAGVTQTPRYLIKTRGQQVTLSCSPISGHRSVSWYQQTPGQGLQFLFEYFSETQRNKGNFPGRFSGRQFSNSRSEMNVSTLELGDSALYLCASSLEGTSPTYEQYFGPGTRLTVT.

This chain connects TRBV7-8 to TRBJ2-1; tentative D call: TRBD1 (6 bases). There are 15 residues in the CDR3. V gave up 2 bases and J gave up 8 bases, with 16 bases separating them. Germline V gene sequence: CDR1 SGHVS, CDR2 FQNEAQ. The CDR3 nucleotides read TGTGCCAGCAGCTTATCCCGGGACAATCACCATGAGCAGTTCTTC. It translates to CASSLSRDNHHEQFF.

This clone showed up just once. The chain couples TRBV30 to TRBJ2-5; D uncertain. Germline assignment: CDR1 GTSNPN and CDR2 SVGIG (reference sequence). The CDR3 is made up of 14 amino acids. V was shortened by 1 base and J by 1 base, with 10 bases between the two germline ends. The CDR3 here is CAWSEADLQETQYF. CDR3 nucleotides: TGTGCCTGGAGTGAGGCAGACCTCCAAGAGACCCAGTACTTC.